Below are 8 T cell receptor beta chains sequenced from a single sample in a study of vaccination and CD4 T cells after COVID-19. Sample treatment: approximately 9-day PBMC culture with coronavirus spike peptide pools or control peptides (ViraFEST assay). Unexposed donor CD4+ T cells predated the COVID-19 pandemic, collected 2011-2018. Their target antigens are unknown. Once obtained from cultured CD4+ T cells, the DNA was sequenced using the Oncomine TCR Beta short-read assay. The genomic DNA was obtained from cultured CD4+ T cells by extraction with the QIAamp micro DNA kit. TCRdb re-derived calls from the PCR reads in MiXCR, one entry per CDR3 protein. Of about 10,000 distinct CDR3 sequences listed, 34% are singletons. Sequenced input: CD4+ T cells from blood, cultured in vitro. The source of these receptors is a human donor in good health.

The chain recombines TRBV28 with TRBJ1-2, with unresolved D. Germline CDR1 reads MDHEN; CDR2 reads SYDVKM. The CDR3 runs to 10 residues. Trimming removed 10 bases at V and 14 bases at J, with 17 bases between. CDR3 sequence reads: CATLSNLKTF. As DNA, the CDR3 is TGTGCCACCCTCAGTAACCTTAAGACCTTC.

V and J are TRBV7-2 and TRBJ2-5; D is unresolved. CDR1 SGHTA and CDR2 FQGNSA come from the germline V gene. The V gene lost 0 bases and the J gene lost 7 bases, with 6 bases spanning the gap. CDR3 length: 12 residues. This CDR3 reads CASSLADRTQYF. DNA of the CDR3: TGTGCCAGCAGCTTAGCGGACCGGACCCAGTACTTC. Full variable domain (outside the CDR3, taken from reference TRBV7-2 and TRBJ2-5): GAGVSQSPSNKVTEKGKDVELRCDPISGHTALYWYRQSLGQGLEFLIYFQGNSAPDKSGLPSDRFSAERTGGSVSTLTIQRTQQEDSAVYLCASSLADRTQYFGPGTRLLVL.

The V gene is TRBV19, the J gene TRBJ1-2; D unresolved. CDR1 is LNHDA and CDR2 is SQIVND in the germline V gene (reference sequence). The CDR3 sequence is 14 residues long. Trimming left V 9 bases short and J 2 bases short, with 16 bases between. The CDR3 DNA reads TGTGCCAGCACCAGGAGGGCGGTGAACTATGGCTACACCTTC. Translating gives CASTRRAVNYGYTF.

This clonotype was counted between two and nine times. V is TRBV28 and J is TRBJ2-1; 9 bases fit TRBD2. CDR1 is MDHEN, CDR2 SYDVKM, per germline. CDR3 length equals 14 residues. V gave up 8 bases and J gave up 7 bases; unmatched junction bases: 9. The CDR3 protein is CASGSLAGTNEQFF. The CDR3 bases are TGTGCCAGCGGCTCACTAGCGGGTACTAATGAGCAGTTCTTC.

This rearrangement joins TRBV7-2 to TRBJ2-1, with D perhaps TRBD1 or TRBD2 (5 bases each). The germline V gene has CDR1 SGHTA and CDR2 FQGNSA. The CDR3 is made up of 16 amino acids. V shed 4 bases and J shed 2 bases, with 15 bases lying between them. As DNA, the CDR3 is TGTGCCAGCAGCTCAAACCGGGACCCTCCCTACAATGAGCAGTTCTTC. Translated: CASSSNRDPPYNEQFF.

Written as DNA, the CDR3 is TGCGCCAGCAGCTTGGGACAGCAAGAGACCCAGTACTTC. Protein product: CASSLGQQETQYF. V is TRBV5-1 and J is TRBJ2-5; the D gene is possibly TRBD1 (5 bases). The germline V and J ends were trimmed by 0 bases and 2 bases, with 5 bases remaining between them. The CDR3 extends over 13 amino acids. CDR1 and CDR2 from the germline V gene are SGHRS and YFSETQ.

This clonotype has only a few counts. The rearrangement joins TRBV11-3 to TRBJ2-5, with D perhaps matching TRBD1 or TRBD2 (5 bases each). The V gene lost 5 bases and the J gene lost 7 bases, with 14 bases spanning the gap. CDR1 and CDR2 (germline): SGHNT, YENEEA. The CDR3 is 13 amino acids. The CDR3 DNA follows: TGTGCCAGCAGCCTGGACACCGAGGGGACCCAGTACTTC. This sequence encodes CASSLDTEGTQYF.

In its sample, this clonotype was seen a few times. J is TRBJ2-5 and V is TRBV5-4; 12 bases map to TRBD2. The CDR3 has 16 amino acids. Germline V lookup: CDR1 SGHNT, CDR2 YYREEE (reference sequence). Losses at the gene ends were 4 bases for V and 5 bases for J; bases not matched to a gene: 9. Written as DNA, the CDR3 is TGTGCCAGCAGCCCGGGTCTAGCGGGAGGGGGTGAGACCCAGTACTTC. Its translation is CASSPGLAGGGETQYF.